These T cell receptor beta chains were read from a single sample in a study of T cells in Graves' hyperthyroidism and ophthalmopathy. TCRdb re-derived calls from the multiplex PCR reads in MiXCR, one entry per CDR3 protein. The table shows roughly 180,000 distinct CDR3 sequences, with about 9% occurring only once. The sample was blood. The receptors stem from a young woman with Graves' hyperthyroidism that later progressed to Graves' ophthalmopathy. CDR3s include the opening cysteine and the closing phenylalanine or tryptophan. The D gene is left open where the match is weak. Size tells how often a clone was seen (once, few, many) or the class of an expanded clone, and some rows leave it out.

TRBJ2-7	TRBV20-1	TRBD2	few	TGCAGTGCTGGACTGACTAGCGGAACCTACGAGCAGTACTTC	CSAGLTSGTYEQYF
TRBJ1-2	TRBV5-4	TRBD1	many	TGTGCCAGCTCCCGGACAGGCGGGGTGAGCTACACCTTC	CASSRTGGVSYTF
TRBJ1-6	TRBV12-3/TRBV12-4	TRBD1	many	TGTGCCAGCAGCCCACCTAGGGACAGATATAATTCACCCCTCCACTTT	CASSPPRDRYNSPLHF
TRBJ2-3	TRBV9	NA	many	TGTGCCAGCAGCGTAGAACTTCAGGCGACAGATACGCAGTATTTT	CASSVELQATDTQYF
TRBJ1-4	TRBV3-1	NA	many	TGTGCCAGCAGCCAAGGCCCAGGGGTTAATGAAAAACTGTTTTTT	CASSQGPGVNEKLFF
TRBJ2-3	TRBV4-1	TRBD2	NA	TGCGCCAGCAGCCCGGGACTAGCGGGAGTTGCAGATACGCAGTATTTT	CASSPGLAGVADTQYF
TRBJ2-5	TRBV29-1	TRBD2	many	TGCAGCGTTTATGGACTAGCGTCCCAAGAGACCCAGTACTTC	CSVYGLASQETQYF
TRBJ2-1	TRBV29-1	TRBD1	few	TGCAGCAAGACAGGGGGCCCCTACAATGAGCAGTTCTTC	CSKTGGPYNEQFF
TRBJ2-5	TRBV5-8	NA	NA	TGTGCCAGCAGCTTGGTTCCTAGCACCCAAGAGACCCAGTACTTC	CASSLVPSTQETQYF
TRBJ2-5	TRBV20-1	TRBD2	many	TGCAGTGCTAGAGATCTAGCGGGAGGGGGACAAGAGACCCAGTACTTC	CSARDLAGGGQETQYF
TRBJ1-1	TRBV30	NA	many	TGTGCCTGGAGTTCTTTATTTGAAGCTTTCTTT	CAWSSLFEAFF
TRBJ2-3	TRBV10-3	NA	few	TGTGCCATCAGTCTGACAGGACCCACAGATACGCAGTATTTT	CAISLTGPTDTQYF
TRBJ1-5	TRBV18	TRBD1	many	TGTGCCAGCTCCAGGGGGAATGGCAATCAGCCCCAGCATTTT	CASSRGNGNQPQHF
TRBJ1-2	TRBV3-1	NA	many	TGTGCCAGCACCTCAGGGATCGATGGCTACACCTTC	CASTSGIDGYTF
TRBJ1-2	TRBV16	TRBD1	NA	TGTGCCAGCAGCCAATCAGGGACAGACTATGGCTACACCTTC	CASSQSGTDYGYTF
TRBJ2-7	TRBV28	TRBD1	NA	TGTGCCAGCAGTTTTTGGGACAGGGCGGGCGAGCAGTACTTC	CASSFWDRAGEQYF
TRBJ1-2	TRBV20-1	NA	many	TGCAGTGCTAGAGGCCTGGGCTTCTATGGCTACACCTTC	CSARGLGFYGYTF
TRBJ2-2	TRBV6-1	NA	many	TGTGCCAGCAGTGAAGTGGGAGGATCCGTCGGGGAGCTGTTTTTT	CASSEVGGSVGELFF
TRBJ2-5	TRBV13	NA	many	TGTGCCAGCAGCGGTCCGGGACAACAAGAGACCCAGTACTTC	CASSGPGQQETQYF
TRBJ2-7	TRBV18	NA	NA	TGTGCCAGCTCACCTTACAGCCCCATCTACGAGCAGTACTTC	CASSPYSPIYEQYF
TRBJ2-3	TRBV3-1	NA	NA	TGTGCCAGCAGCCAAGGACAAACTAACACAGATACGCAGTATTTT	CASSQGQTNTDTQYF
TRBJ2-7	TRBV3-1	NA	many	TGTGCCAGCAGCCCCGGACACTACGAGCAGTACTTC	CASSPGHYEQYF
TRBJ2-1	TRBV5-1	NA	many	TGCGCCAGCAGCTTGGTAACTAGCCTAAACCATGAGCAGTTCTTC	CASSLVTSLNHEQFF
TRBJ1-1	TRBV9	NA	many	TGTGCCAGCAGCGTAGATGGGGGGGCTGATGAAGCTTTCTTT	CASSVDGGADEAFF
TRBJ1-1	TRBV4-2	NA	NA	TGTGCCAGCAGCCAAAAGATCCTAGTCAGGGGGAACACTGAAGCTTTCTTT	CASSQKILVRGNTEAFF
TRBJ2-3	TRBV7-9	NA	many	TGTGCCAGCAGCCCTGCCTCCCTAGCAGATACGCAGTATTTT	CASSPASLADTQYF
TRBJ1-1	TRBV3-1	NA	many	TGTGCCAGCAGCCAAGGGGCGCGGTTGGAAGCTTTCTTT	CASSQGARLEAFF
TRBJ2-7	TRBV12-3/TRBV12-4	NA	many	TGTGCCAGCAGACTTGATCCGGGACGAGAGCAGTACTTC	CASRLDPGREQYF
TRBJ1-2	TRBV27	NA	many	TGTGCCAGCAGTTTAGGTCCGAACCTCTATGGCTACACCTTC	CASSLGPNLYGYTF